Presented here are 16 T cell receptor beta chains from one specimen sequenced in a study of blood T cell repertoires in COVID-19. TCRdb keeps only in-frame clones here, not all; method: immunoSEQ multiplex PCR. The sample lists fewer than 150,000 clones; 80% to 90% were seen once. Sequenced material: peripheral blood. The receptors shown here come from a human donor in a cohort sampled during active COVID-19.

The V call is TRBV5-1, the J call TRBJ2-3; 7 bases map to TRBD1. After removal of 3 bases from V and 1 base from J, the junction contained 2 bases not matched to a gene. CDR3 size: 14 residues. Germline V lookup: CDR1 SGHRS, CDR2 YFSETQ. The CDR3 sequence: CASSYTGGTDTQYF. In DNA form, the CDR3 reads TGCGCCAGCAGCTACACAGGGGGCACAGATACGCAGTATTTT.

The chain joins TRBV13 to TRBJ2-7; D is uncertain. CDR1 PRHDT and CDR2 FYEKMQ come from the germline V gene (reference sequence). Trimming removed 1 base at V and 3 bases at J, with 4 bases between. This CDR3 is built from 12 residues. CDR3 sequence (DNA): TGTGCCAGCAGCTTAGCGGGCTACGAGCAGTACTTC. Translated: CASSLAGYEQYF.

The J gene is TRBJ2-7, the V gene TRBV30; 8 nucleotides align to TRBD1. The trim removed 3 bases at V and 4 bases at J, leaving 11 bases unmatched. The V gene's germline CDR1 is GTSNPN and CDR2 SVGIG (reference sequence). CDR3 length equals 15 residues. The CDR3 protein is CAWRSAGGAGYEQYF. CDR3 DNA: TGTGCCTGGAGGAGTGCAGGGGGCGCAGGGTACGAGCAGTACTTC.

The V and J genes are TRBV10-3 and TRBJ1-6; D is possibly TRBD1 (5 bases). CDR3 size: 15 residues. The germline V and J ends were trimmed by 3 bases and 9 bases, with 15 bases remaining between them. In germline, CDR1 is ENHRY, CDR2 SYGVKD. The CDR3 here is CAISDLDTQGSPLHF. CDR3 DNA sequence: TGTGCCATCAGTGACCTGGACACCCAAGGTTCACCCCTCCACTTT.

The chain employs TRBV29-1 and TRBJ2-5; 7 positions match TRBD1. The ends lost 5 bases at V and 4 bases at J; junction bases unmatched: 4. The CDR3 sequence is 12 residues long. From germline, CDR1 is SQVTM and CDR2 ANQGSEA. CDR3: CSVRPGGETQYF. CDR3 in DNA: TGCAGCGTTCGTCCAGGGGGAGAGACCCAGTACTTC. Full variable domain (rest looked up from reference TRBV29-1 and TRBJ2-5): SAVISQKPSRDICQRGTSLTIQCQVDSQVTMMFWYRQQPGQSLTLIATANQGSEATYESGFVIDKFPISRPNLTFSTLTVSNMSPEDSSIYLCSVRPGGETQYFGPGTRLLVL.

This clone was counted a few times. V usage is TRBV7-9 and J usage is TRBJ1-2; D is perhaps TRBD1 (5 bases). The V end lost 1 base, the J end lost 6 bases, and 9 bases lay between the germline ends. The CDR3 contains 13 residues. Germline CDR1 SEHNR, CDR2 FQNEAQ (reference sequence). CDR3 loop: CASSLEGIDGYTF. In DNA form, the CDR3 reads TGTGCCAGCAGCTTAGAGGGGATCGATGGCTACACCTTC.

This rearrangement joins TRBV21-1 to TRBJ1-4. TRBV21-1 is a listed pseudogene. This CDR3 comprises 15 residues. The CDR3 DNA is TGTGCCAGCAGCCGTCGGGGGTCAGCTAATGAAAAACTGTTTTTT. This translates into CASSRRGSANEKLFF.

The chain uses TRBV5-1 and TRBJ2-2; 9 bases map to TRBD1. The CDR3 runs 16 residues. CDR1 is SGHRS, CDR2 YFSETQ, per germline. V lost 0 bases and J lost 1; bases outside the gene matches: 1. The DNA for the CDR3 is TGCGCCAGCAGCTTGGGGGACAGGGTGAACACCGGGGAGCTGTTTTTT. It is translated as CASSLGDRVNTGELFF.

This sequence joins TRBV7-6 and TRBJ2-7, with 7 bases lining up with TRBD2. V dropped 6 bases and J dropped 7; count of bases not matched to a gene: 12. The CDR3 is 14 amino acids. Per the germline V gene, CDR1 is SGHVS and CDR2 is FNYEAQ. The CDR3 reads CASSSAGGSGEQYF. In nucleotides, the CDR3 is TGTGCCAGCAGTAGTGCCGGGGGGTCGGGTGAGCAGTACTTC.

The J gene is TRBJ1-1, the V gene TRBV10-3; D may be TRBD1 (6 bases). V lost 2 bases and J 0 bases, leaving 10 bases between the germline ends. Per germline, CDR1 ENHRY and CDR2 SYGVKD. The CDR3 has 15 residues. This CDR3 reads CAISERGGLNTEAFF. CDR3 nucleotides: TGTGCCATCAGTGAGAGGGGGGGTTTGAACACTGAAGCTTTCTTT.

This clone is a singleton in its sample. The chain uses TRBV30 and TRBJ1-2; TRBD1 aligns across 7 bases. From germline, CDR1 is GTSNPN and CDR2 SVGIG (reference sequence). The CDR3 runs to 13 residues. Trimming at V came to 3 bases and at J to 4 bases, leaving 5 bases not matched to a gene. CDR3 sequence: CAWRRQGAYGYTF. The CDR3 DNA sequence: TGTGCCTGGAGGCGACAGGGAGCCTATGGCTACACCTTC. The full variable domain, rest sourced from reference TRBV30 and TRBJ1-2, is SQTIHQWPATLVQPVGSPLSLECTVEGTSNPNLYWYRQAAGRGLQLLFYSVGIGQISSEVPQNLSASRPQDRQFILSSKKLLLSDSGFYLCAWRRQGAYGYTFGSGTRLTVV.

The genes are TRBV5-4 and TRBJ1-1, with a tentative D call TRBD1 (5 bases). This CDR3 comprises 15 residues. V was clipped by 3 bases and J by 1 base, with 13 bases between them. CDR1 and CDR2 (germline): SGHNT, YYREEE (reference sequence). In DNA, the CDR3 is TGTGCCAGCAGCTGGGGGAGGGGCTGGAACACTGAAGCTTTCTTT. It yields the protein CASSWGRGWNTEAFF.

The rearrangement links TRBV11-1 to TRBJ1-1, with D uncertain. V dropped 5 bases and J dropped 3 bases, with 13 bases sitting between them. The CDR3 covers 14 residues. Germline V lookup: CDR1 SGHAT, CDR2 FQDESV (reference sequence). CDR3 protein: CASSPIGLDTEAFF. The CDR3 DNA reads TGTGCCAGCAGCCCGATTGGGCTTGACACTGAAGCTTTCTTT.

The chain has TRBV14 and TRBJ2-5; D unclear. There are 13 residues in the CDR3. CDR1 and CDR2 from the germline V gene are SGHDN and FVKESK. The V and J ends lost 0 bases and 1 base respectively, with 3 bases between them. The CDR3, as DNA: TGTGCCAGCAGCCAAGACCTCCAAGAGACCCAGTACTTC. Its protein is CASSQDLQETQYF. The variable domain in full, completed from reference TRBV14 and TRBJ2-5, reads EAGVTQFPSHSVIEKGQTVTLRCDPISGHDNLYWYRRVMGKEIKFLLHFVKESKQDESGMPNNRFLAERTGGTYSTLKVQPAELEDSGVYFCASSQDLQETQYFGPGTRLLVL.

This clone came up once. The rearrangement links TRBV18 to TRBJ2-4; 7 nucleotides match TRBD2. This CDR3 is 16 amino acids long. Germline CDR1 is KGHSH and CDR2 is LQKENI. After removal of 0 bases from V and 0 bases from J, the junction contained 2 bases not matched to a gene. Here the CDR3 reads CASSPPLALAKNIQYF. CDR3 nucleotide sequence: TGTGCCAGCTCACCACCACTAGCGCTAGCCAAAAACATTCAGTACTTC.

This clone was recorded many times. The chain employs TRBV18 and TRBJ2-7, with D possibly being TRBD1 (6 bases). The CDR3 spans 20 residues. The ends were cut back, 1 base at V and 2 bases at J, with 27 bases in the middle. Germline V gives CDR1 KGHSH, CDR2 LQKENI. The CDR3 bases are TGTGCCAGCTCACCACTCTCGGCCAGCCCCCTCCGACAGGTACCCTACGAGCAGTACTTC. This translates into CASSPLSASPLRQVPYEQYF.